This T cell receptor (beta chain) was recorded in a study of control samples from healthy donors and cancer patients. Method: immunoSEQ multiplex PCR; TCRdb's copy keeps in-frame clones and lacks some. This table has about 89,000 clones, 85% appearing once. V lost 5 bases, J lost 4 bases, and 14 bases lay in between. CDR3 length: 14 residues. Germline-derived CDR1 and CDR2 are SSHAT and FNYEAQ (reference sequence). The TCR comes from a woman aged 40 to 50 in good health. The chain couples TRBV7-7 to TRBJ2-5; D is possibly TRBD1 or TRBD2 (5 bases each). Input material: blood. This CDR3 is CASSHGARGETQYF. The CDR3 coding sequence is TGTGCCAGCAGCCACGGGGCGAGGGGAGAGACCCAGTACTTC.